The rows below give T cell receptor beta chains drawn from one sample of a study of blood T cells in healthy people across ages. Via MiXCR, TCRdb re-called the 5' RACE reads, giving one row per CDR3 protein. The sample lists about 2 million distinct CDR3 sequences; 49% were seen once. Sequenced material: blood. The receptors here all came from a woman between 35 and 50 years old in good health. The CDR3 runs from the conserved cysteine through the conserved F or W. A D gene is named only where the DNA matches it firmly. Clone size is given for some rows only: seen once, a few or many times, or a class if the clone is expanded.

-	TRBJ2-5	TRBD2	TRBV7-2	CASSWTSGGAAETQYF	TGTGCCAGCAGCTGGACTAGCGGGGGGGCCGCAGAGACCCAGTACTTC
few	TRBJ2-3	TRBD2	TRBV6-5	CASSSSDRLAGASTDTQYF	TGTGCCAGCAGCTCCTCCGACCGACTAGCGGGGGCTAGCACAGATACGCAGTATTTT
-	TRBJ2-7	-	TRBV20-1	CSARDRQAIYEQYF	TGCAGTGCTAGAGATCGGCAGGCGATCTACGAGCAGTACTTC
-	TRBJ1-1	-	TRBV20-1	CSADQTGNTEAFF	TGCAGTGCTGACCAGACAGGGAACACTGAAGCTTTCTTT
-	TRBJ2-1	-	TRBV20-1	CSARDQRLSREQFF	TGCAGTGCTAGAGATCAGAGACTGTCAAGGGAGCAGTTCTTC
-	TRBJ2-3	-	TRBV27	CASGMRGDTQYF	TGTGCCAGCGGGATGAGGGGAGATACGCAGTATTTT
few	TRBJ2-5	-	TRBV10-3	CAIKGEAAETQYF	TGTGCCATCAAGGGGGAGGCGGCGGAGACCCAGTACTTC
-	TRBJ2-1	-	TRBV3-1	CASSPGPLGSEQFF	TGTGCCAGCAGCCCCGGACCCCTCGGGAGTGAGCAGTTCTTC
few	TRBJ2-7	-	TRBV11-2	CASSLDALGGSYEQYF	TGTGCCAGCAGCTTAGATGCCTTAGGAGGCTCCTACGAGCAGTACTTC
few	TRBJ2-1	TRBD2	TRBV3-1	CASSQGRTSVYNEQFF	TGTGCCAGCAGCCAAGGGCGGACTAGCGTATATAATGAGCAGTTCTTC
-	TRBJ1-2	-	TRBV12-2	CASRPRRGGEGYTF	TGTGCAAGTCGCCCGAGGCGCGGGGGCGAGGGCTACACCTTC
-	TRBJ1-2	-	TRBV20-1	CSARGPTGSYYGYTF	TGCAGTGCTAGAGGCCCGACAGGTTCTTACTATGGCTACACCTTC
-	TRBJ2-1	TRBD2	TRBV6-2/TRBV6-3	CTSKAGGFYNEQFF	TGTACCAGCAAGGCGGGGGGGTTCTACAATGAGCAGTTCTTC
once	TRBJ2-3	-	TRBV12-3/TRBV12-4	CASSLKRTGGYTDTQYF	TGTGCCAGCAGTTTAAAACGCACGGGGGGCTACACAGATACGCAGTATTTT
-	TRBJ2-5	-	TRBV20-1	CSARRSLQETQYF	TGCAGTGCTAGACGGTCCTTACAGGAGACCCAGTACTTC
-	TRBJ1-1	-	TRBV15	CATSRSYTTLKGAEAFF	TGTGCCACCAGCAGGAGCTACACGACGTTAAAGGGCGCTGAAGCTTTCTTT
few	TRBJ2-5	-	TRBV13	CASSLENSQETQYF	TGTGCCAGCAGCTTAGAAAACAGCCAAGAGACCCAGTACTTC
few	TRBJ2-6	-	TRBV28	CASYGSGANVLTF	TGTGCCAGCTATGGGTCTGGGGCCAACGTCCTGACTTTC
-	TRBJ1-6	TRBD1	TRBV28	CASSSHQGVGNSPLHF	TGTGCCAGCAGTTCACACCAGGGGGTTGGAAATTCACCCCTCCACTTT
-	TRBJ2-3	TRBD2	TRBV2	CASSVAGGPGTDTQYF	TGTGCCAGCAGCGTAGCGGGGGGGCCTGGCACAGATACGCAGTATTTT
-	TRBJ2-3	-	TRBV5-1	CASSLGSVSADTQYF	TGCGCCAGCAGCTTGGGGTCGGTTAGCGCTGATACGCAGTATTTT
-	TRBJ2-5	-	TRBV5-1	CASTARTVKETQYF	TGCGCCAGCACCGCGCGGACTGTTAAAGAGACCCAGTACTTC
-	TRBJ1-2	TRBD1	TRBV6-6	CASSSDRAGGYTF	TGTGCCAGCAGCTCGGACAGGGCGGGCGGCTACACCTTC
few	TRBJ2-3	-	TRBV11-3	CASSFQGEADTQYF	TGTGCCAGCAGCTTTCAGGGAGAGGCAGATACGCAGTATTTT
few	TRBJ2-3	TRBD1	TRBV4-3	CASSQVGTGSTDTQYF	TGCGCCAGCAGCCAAGTTGGGACAGGTAGCACAGATACGCAGTATTTT
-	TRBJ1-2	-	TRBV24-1	CATSGQGFYGYTF	TGTGCCACCAGTGGGCAGGGGTTCTATGGCTACACCTTC
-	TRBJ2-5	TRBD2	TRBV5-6	CASSSALAGSEKYF	TGTGCCAGCAGCTCCGCACTAGCGGGGAGCGAAAAGTACTTC
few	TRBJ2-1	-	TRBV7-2	CASSIRDTPYNEQFF	TGTGCCAGCAGCATCCGGGACACCCCCTACAATGAGCAGTTCTTC
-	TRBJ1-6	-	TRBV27	CAGSPIGLVLPLHF	TGTGCCGGCAGTCCGATTGGGCTCGTGTTGCCCCTCCACTTT
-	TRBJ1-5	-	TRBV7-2	CASSPEPAVRNQPQHF	TGTGCCAGCAGCCCCGAACCTGCAGTCCGCAATCAGCCCCAGCATTTT
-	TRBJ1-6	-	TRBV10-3	CAISESEGSSYNSPLHF	TGTGCCATCAGTGAGTCGGAGGGGAGCTCCTATAATTCACCCCTCCACTTT
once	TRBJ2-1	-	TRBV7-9	CASSLEDGDNEQFF	TGTGCCAGCAGCTTGGAGGACGGAGACAATGAGCAGTTCTTC
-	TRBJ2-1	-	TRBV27	CASSPMGNEQFF	TGTGCCAGCAGCCCCATGGGGAATGAGCAGTTCTTC
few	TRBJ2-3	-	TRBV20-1	CSALPRVGTQYF	TGCAGTGCTCTCCCCAGGGTCGGAACGCAGTATTTT
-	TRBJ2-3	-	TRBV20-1	CSARDPGASTDTQYF	TGCAGTGCTAGAGATCCGGGGGCTAGCACAGATACGCAGTATTTT
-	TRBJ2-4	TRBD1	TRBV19	CATGQGARSREQYF	TGTGCCACCGGACAGGGGGCGCGATCTCGAGAGCAGTACTTC
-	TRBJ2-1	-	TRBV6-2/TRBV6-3	CASMIGGSSYNEQFF	TGTGCCAGTATGATTGGGGGGAGCTCCTACAATGAGCAGTTCTTC